The present entry profiles one T cell receptor (beta chain) with its context. This clone came up a few times. This receptor's antigen is unknown. The input lacks base qualities; no much larger clone sits a single base away. The data belong to a study of cytomegalovirus exposure and HLA in healthy donors (dated by TCRdb to 2016 to 2017). Some background on the complete study: An earlier analysis of 550 to 700 of the donors reported 250 to 350 Gb of sequence data and 100 million to 140 million unique TCR beta sequences from 150 million to 200 million T cells. An early release that covered some 640 HLA-typed donors contained around 330 gigabases of sequencing data and 85 million to 100 million unique TCR sequences. In the later analysis, no new phenotypic data were used to find candidate immune exposures; instead, reliance was placed on TCR beta sequences and their occurrence across donors. Among roughly 400 genotyped donors of the cohort, an average of approximately 240,000 unique TCR beta nucleotide sequences were sequenced per donor, about a sixth of them non-productive. HLA typing covered class I and class II loci at four-digit resolution. In an earlier analysis of roughly 580 of the donors, high-throughput TCR beta sequencing was used to judge whether each TCR beta V gene segment behaved as functional or pseudogenic. A later genetic analysis took genome-wide SNP genotypes for about three fifths of the 666 donors and used that subset as a discovery cohort. Along with the roughly 610-subject first cohort, a separate validation cohort of approximately 110 different subjects was used. Every repertoire in the discovery cohort had been generated on one and the same sequencing platform. Five DR-DQ haplotypes were treated as single units for association and clustering because of strong linkage in the cohort. The genetic ancestry cluster associated with self-reported Caucasian donors included 70% to 85% of the roughly 360 genotyped donors. A later analysis re-examined previously published TCR beta repertoires from several hundred donors and added high-resolution HLA genotyping to investigate patterns of TCR occurrence. The study aimed to test whether signatures of past pathogen exposure could be identified by cataloging public T cell receptors. The number of donors typed differed by locus, with roughly 620-630 for A, B, C, DRB1 and DQB1, 522 for DQA1, over 600 for DPA1, and about 450 for DPB1. Using immunosequencing, the study profiled T cell repertoires from some 670 subjects and related those repertoires to cytomegalovirus serostatus. High-throughput TCR immunosequencing, statistical association of individual TCRs with disease status, and machine learning were combined to predict cytomegalovirus infection status. Alongside the repertoire data, information on donor age, sex, ethnicity and CMV serostatus was compiled.

The cohort consisted of some 670 healthy bone marrow donors. All cohort members were sampled while nominally healthy, although unrecorded immune exposures were likely present. The donor tested CMV seronegative and was one of the 352 seronegative cohort members. A peripheral blood sample was collected from each donor, and TCR beta sequencing was performed on peripheral blood mononuclear cells. The Qiagen DNeasy Blood Extraction Kit was used to extract genomic DNA from the blood cell samples. Broader findings and caveats from the paper: Roughly uniform sequencing depth across donors was assumed in presence/absence analyses, although this assumption may not hold. A further reported finding was that TCR beta sequences accurately predicted the HLA-A and HLA-B alleles for most subjects in the first cohort. At a false discovery rate of 0.05, a later analysis linked some 18,000 TCR beta sequences to specific HLA alleles. This cohort had only TCR beta chains sequenced, and the lack of alpha or paired-chain data limited which features could be detected. In a later analysis, HLA-associated TCR beta chains were found to be more clonally expanded and to have lower generation probabilities than equally common non-associated chains. According to the authors, the approach could potentially be generalized to other disease states and immunological phenotypes. A later analysis found that most CMV-associated TCR beta chains appeared HLA-restricted, with HLA associations seemingly driven largely by CMV exposure. The classifier was reported to diagnose cytomegalovirus status with high specificity and sensitivity in both the original and validation cohorts. Most TCR sequences were seen in very few donors, while some public TCRs were found in many individuals. Because some donors lacked HLA typing at each locus, the association tests relied only on the typed subset. In a later analysis, several top co-occurrence clusters were reported to appear linked to parvovirus B19, influenza, CMV and Epstein-Barr virus. The sequencing pipeline was judged likely to have produced a cluster of highly shared sequence variants as a technical artifact. In a later genetic analysis, a missense DCLRE1C variant was associated with V-gene and J-gene trimming of TCR beta chains, and the association was replicated in an independent cohort. The study listed 150 to 200 TCR beta chains as associated with cytomegalovirus. A later genetic analysis reported fewer N-insertions in productive TCRs among donors in an Asian-associated ancestry cluster than the roughly 700-donor mean. Strong co-occurrence of HLA alleles, especially DR and DQ, made assigning TCR associations to individual alleles difficult. Linkage disequilibrium might explain the correlated functional status among segregating V segments, but an unknown experimental factor could not be ruled out. The only immune exposure information available for the cohort was CMV serostatus. In an earlier analysis of more than 450 of the donors, most TCR beta V segments were observed in productive rearrangements about 90% or about 30% of the time, broadly matching IMGT annotations. Over 15 rarely observed V segments, including chromosome 9 orphons, were excluded from the earlier analysis of a few hundred of the donors because counts were too low. In a later analysis, TCR association rates were found to vary across HLA loci, with the most associated TCRs seen for DRB1 alleles and the fewest for HLA-C alleles. A few of the identified cytomegalovirus-associated TCR beta chains were confirmed in vitro to be specific for cytomegalovirus antigens.

The method behind the library was the immunoSEQ multiplex PCR assay. The multiplex PCR relied on a mix of 60 forward primers for TCR Vbeta segments and 13 reverse primers for TCR Jbeta segments. A multiplex PCR assay on genomic DNA amplified the CDR3 region of rearranged TCR beta genes. The amplified TCR beta libraries were sequenced on the Illumina HiSeq System as 87-base-pair reads. In the original analysis: A later analysis tallied tens of millions of unique TCR beta chains across the 700 or so repertoires, and around 10 million of those chains were shared by two or more donors. Raw reads were error-corrected and collapsed into unique sequences by a nearest-neighbor algorithm in which closely related sequences were merged to remove PCR and sequencing errors. Alignment of CDR3 sequences to IMGT reference sequences was used to assign V, D and J gene segments. For a sequence to be retained, at least a six-nucleotide match to both a V gene segment and a J gene segment was required. A rearrangement was called productive if the CDR3 had no stop codons and remained in frame with V and J, and every other rearrangement was called non-productive. CDR3 was defined by IMGT convention, running from the second conserved V-encoded cysteine to the conserved J-encoded phenylalanine. In an earlier analysis of more than 550 of the donors, sequences lacking an unambiguous match to a single V gene segment were excluded. An earlier analysis of around 600 of the donors classified V segments as functional when productive rearrangements were above 56.7% and as segregating when the standard deviation between donors was above 5%. A statistical classification framework was built for diagnosing cytomegalovirus status from the catalog of TCR beta chain sequences. V and J gene assignment, in a later analysis, came from comparing TCR nucleotide sequences with IMGT/GENE-DB human TR gene sequences. A later analysis assigned CDR3 sequences and most-parsimonious VDJ recombination scenarios with the TCRdist pipeline. In a later analysis, each TCR beta chain was defined by its CDR3 amino acid sequence together with its V-gene family, and reads without a unique V-gene family were excluded. A later analysis removed 592 highly shared, low-generation-probability nucleotide sequences to deal with suspected cross-contamination and a sequencing artifact. For each public chain, a later analysis derived a clonal expansion index from normalized ranks of inferred template counts within each repertoire. A later analysis computed generation probabilities with a VDJ recombination model fitted to out-of-frame rearrangements, and checked the results against IGoR. Hypergeometric tests were used in a later analysis to score TCR-TCR, TCR-HLA and TCR-CMV co-occurrence, with a repertoire-size bias correction applied to the TCR pairs. A later analysis estimated false discovery rates by permuting HLA or CMV assignments 20 times. In a later analysis, co-occurring TCRs were grouped with DBSCAN, and TCRdist sequence similarity was added when clustering was performed within HLA-allele-positive subsets. For co-occurrence clustering, repertoires with fewer than 30,000 or more than 120,000 public chains were excluded, along with five repertoires with anomalous nucleotide sharing. This is the immuneACCESS table as TCRdb keeps it, with only in-frame sequences that have V and J called. A part of the clones is gone; compared with another copy, unresolved V genes explain less than half, and the rest is unexplained. V and J calls and clone size are those listed in that table; D and trimming were worked out from the DNA. For this sample the table gives some 96,000 clones, of which around four fifths were detected only once. The ten largest clones add up to roughly 2% of the sample.

Sequencing used PBMCs. The receptor comes from a man in his forties in good health and CMV-seronegative.

The DNA sequence reads TGCGCCAGCAGCCAAGCGTTAGCGGGGGGCGGTGATACGCAGTATTTT. This encodes CASSQALAGGGDTQYF. The chain employs TRBV4-3 and TRBJ2-3, with 10 middle bases fitting TRBD2. The CDR3, from cysteine to phenylalanine, totals 16 residues. The CDR3 DNA has 48 bases and is translated from base 1. The junction shows trimming of 1 base on V and 6 bases on J, and the gene matches do not reach 7 bases of it. CDR1 is given as LGHNA and CDR2 as YSLEER, both from the germline V gene.